The next 26 T cell receptor beta chains were all read from a single sample in a study of cytomegalovirus exposure and HLA in healthy donors. The PCR ran on 60 Vbeta and 13 Jbeta primers. Repertoires were generated with immunoSEQ multiplex PCR, while TCRdb's copy carries only in-frame clones and drops some. The sample lists around 100,000 clones, about 70% occurring once. Sequenced material: PBMCs. The receptor source for this set is a woman between 18 and 30 years old in good health and CMV-seropositive.

This clone was seen just once. The V and J genes are TRBV7-6 and TRBJ2-1, with unresolved D. The CDR3 runs to 13 residues. Trimming removed 2 bases from V and 6 bases from J, with 8 bases in between. Per germline, CDR1 SGHVS and CDR2 FNYEAQ. The CDR3 protein is CASSLNPGNEQFF. Written as DNA, the CDR3 is TGTGCCAGCAGCTTAAATCCAGGCAATGAGCAGTTCTTC.

The V and J genes are TRBV6-6 and TRBJ1-1, with D maybe TRBD1 (6 bases). The germline V and J ends were trimmed by 6 bases and 1 base, with 9 bases remaining between them. The length of the CDR3 is 13 residues. Germline V gene data show CDR1 as MNHNY and CDR2 as SVGAGI (reference sequence). DNA for the CDR3: TGTGCCAGCAGCCGCAGGGGGAACACTGAAGCTTTCTTT. Its protein product is CASSRRGNTEAFF.

This clone has more than one count but fewer than ten. The CDR3 bases are TGTGCCAGCTTTCGGGACTCCTACGAGCAGTACTTC. Amino acids: CASFRDSYEQYF. This chain connects TRBV2 to TRBJ2-7, with D maybe TRBD2 (5 bases). Germline V CDR1 and CDR2: SNHLY, FYNNEI. The CDR3 has 12 amino acids. V shed 8 bases and J shed 0 bases, with 8 bases lying between them.

The J gene is TRBJ2-5, the V gene TRBV7-9; TRBD1 might be the D (5 bases). This CDR3 is built from 16 residues. The V gene lost 7 bases and the J gene lost 2 bases, with 20 bases spanning the gap. CDR1 and CDR2 from the germline V gene are SEHNR and FQNEAQ (reference sequence). As DNA, the CDR3 is TGTGCCAGCAAACCCAGTTTCAGGGCTATACAAGAGACCCAGTACTTC. Amino acid sequence: CASKPSFRAIQETQYF.

CDR3 loop: CASSFSTQQYF. CDR3 nucleotides: TGTGCCAGCAGTTTTAGCACGCAGCAGTACTTC. V usage is TRBV25-1 and J usage is TRBJ2-7; D ambiguous. CDR1 is MGHDK and CDR2 is SYGVNS in the germline V gene. The CDR3 spans 11 residues. Trimming stripped 5 bases from V and 8 bases from J, with 10 bases between.

J is TRBJ1-2 and V is TRBV2; 9 nucleotides align to TRBD1. Per germline, CDR1 SNHLY and CDR2 FYNNEI. This CDR3 comprises 15 residues. V lost 6 bases, J lost 3 bases, and 8 bases stayed unmatched. This CDR3 reads CASSEKGDRDYGYTF. The DNA of the CDR3 is TGTGCCAGCAGCGAAAAGGGGGACAGGGACTATGGCTACACCTTC.

The rearrangement uses TRBV4-1 and TRBJ2-3; 9 bases align to TRBD2. Losses at the gene ends were 1 base for V and 2 bases for J; bases not matched to a gene: 7. This CDR3 comprises 17 residues. CDR1 and CDR2 (germline): MGHRA, YSYEKL. CDR3 DNA: TGCGCCAGCAGCCAAGTTGGTAGCGGGAGCTTCACAGATACGCAGTATTTT. Amino acids: CASSQVGSGSFTDTQYF.

J is TRBJ2-5 and V is TRBV5-6; 9 positions match TRBD2. The CDR3 sequence is 13 residues long. V trimming: 5 bases; J trimming: 5 bases; junction bases outside the gene matches: 4. CDR1 is SGHDT and CDR2 is YYEEEE in the germline V gene. CDR3 DNA: TGTGCCAGCAGGATTAGCGGGAGCGAGACCCAGTACTTC. Translation: CASRISGSETQYF. Full variable domain (outside the CDR3, taken from reference TRBV5-6 and TRBJ2-5): DAGVTQSPTHLIKTRGQQVTLRCSPKSGHDTVSWYQQALGQGPQFIFQYYEEEERQRGNFPDRFSGHQFPNYSSELNVNALLLGDSALYLCASRISGSETQYFGPGTRLLVL.

The rearrangement links TRBV4-3 to TRBJ2-7; a weak D match, TRBD2 (5 bases). CDR1 and CDR2 from the germline V gene are LGHNA and YSLEER. Deletions cut 1 base from V and 0 bases from J, with 10 bases between. This CDR3 comprises 15 residues. The CDR3 loop reads CASSQGSGISYEQYF. In nucleotides, the CDR3 is TGCGCCAGCAGCCAAGGCTCCGGGATCTCCTACGAGCAGTACTTC.

The chain recombines TRBV27 with TRBJ1-4; D is undetermined. This CDR3 has 15 amino acids. V dropped 4 bases and J dropped 6 bases, with 15 bases sitting between them. CDR1 is MNHEY and CDR2 is SMNVEV in the germline V gene (reference sequence). CDR3 protein: CASSSAADGDEKLFF. In nucleotides, the CDR3 is TGTGCCAGCAGTTCGGCGGCAGATGGAGATGAAAAACTGTTTTTT.

The chain is built from TRBV5-6 and TRBJ1-2; 8 nucleotides agree with TRBD1. The CDR3 is 16 amino acids. V dropped 5 bases and J dropped 4; count of bases not matched to a gene: 13. Germline CDR1 is SGHDT and CDR2 is YYEEEE. CDR3 protein: CASRSNGGQGSYGYTF. In DNA, the CDR3 is TGTGCCAGCAGGTCCAATGGAGGACAGGGAAGCTATGGCTACACCTTC.

This chain links TRBV4-1 with TRBJ1-2, with TRBD1 identical over 9 bases. Looked up from germline, CDR1 is MGHRA and CDR2 is YSYEKL. The trim removed 2 bases at V and 7 bases at J, leaving 5 bases unmatched. CDR3 size: 14 residues. The DNA for the CDR3 is TGCGCCAGCAGCCAACAAACAGGGGGCTTTGGCTACACCTTC. Translating gives CASSQQTGGFGYTF.

This clone was recorded once. V gene TRBV6-1 combines with J gene TRBJ2-7, with 9 bases matching TRBD2. Germline V gene lookup returns CDR1 MNHNS and CDR2 SASEGT. The J segment lost 6 bases and the V segment lost 6 bases, leaving 9 bases of the junction unmatched. CDR3 size: 14 residues. CDR3 DNA: TGTGCCAGCAGCAAGACGGGACTAGCAGGCGAGCAGTACTTC. Its translation is CASSKTGLAGEQYF.

The chain has TRBV15 and TRBJ2-1, with 7 nucleotides matching TRBD1. This CDR3 comprises 16 residues. V shed 4 bases and J 8 bases; nucleotides not matched to a gene: 14. CDR1 and CDR2 from the germline V gene are LNHNV and YYDKDF (reference sequence). DNA of the CDR3: TGTGCCACCAGCACGAGGAGTTGGACAGGCAGCGATGAGCAGTTCTTC. Its protein product is CATSTRSWTGSDEQFF. The whole variable domain, remainder taken from reference TRBV15 and TRBJ2-1, is DAMVIQNPRYQVTQFGKPVTLSCSQTLNHNVMYWYQQKSSQAPKLLFHYYDKDFNNEADTPDNFQSRRPNTSFCFLDIRSPGLGDTAMYLCATSTRSWTGSDEQFFGPGTRLTVL.

This chain uses TRBV11-3 with TRBJ2-2; 7 bases are shared with TRBD2. The germline gives CDR1 SGHNT, CDR2 YENEEA. The J segment lost 4 bases and the V segment lost 5 bases, leaving 10 bases of the junction unmatched. This CDR3 spans 16 amino acids. The CDR3 DNA is TGTGCCAGCAGCCTAATGGGGGGAGGGCCCACCGGGGAGCTGTTTTTT. It specifies CASSLMGGGPTGELFF.

This clone was observed a single time. In DNA, the CDR3 is TGCGCCAGCAGCCAATCTAGCGGGTCTAACGAGCAGTACTTC. Translating gives CASSQSSGSNEQYF. The V gene is TRBV4-3, the J gene TRBJ2-7, with 8 bases that match TRBD2. V lost 2 bases, J lost 5 bases, and 5 bases stayed unmatched. The CDR3 has 14 residues. The V gene's germline CDR1 is LGHNA and CDR2 YSLEER.

In nucleotides, the CDR3 is TGTGCCTCCCCAGGGGTAGGGTCCGACTATGGCTACACCTTC. This sequence encodes CASPGVGSDYGYTF. This sequence joins TRBV30 and TRBJ1-2; D might be TRBD1 (6 bases). The CDR3 length is 14 residues. V dropped 7 bases and J dropped 3 bases, with 18 bases sitting between them. Germline V gives CDR1 GTSNPN, CDR2 SVGIG (reference sequence).

The J gene is TRBJ2-7, the V gene TRBV15; 9 nucleotides align to TRBD1. Looked up from germline, CDR1 is LNHNV and CDR2 is YYDKDF (reference sequence). The CDR3 covers 15 residues. After removal of 1 base from V and 3 bases from J, the junction contained 4 bases not matched to a gene. CDR3 bases: TGTGCCACCAGCAGAGCTAGGACAGGGGACTACGAGCAGTACTTC. It encodes CATSRARTGDYEQYF.

In its sample, this clone was seen a few times. The genes are TRBV5-3 and TRBJ2-2, with 7 bases identical to TRBD1. TRBV5-3 is an open reading frame whose function is uncertain. This CDR3 spans 16 amino acids. With 4 bases clipped from V and 2 bases from J, the junction kept 8 bases outside the gene matches. CDR3 DNA: TGTGCCAGAAGCCGAGACCGGGACAGTAACACCGGGGAGCTGTTTTTT. It codes for CARSRDRDSNTGELFF.

V usage is TRBV27 and J usage is TRBJ2-2; 11 bases are a match to TRBD2. With V trimmed by 3 bases and J by 6 bases, 3 bases remained unmatched. The CDR3 contains 15 residues. Germline-derived CDR1 and CDR2 are MNHEY and SMNVEV (reference sequence). The CDR3 bases are TGTGCCAGCAGTTTCCTAGCGGGAGGCGCCGGGGAGCTGTTTTTT. Its translation: CASSFLAGGAGELFF.

The chain joins TRBV5-4 to TRBJ1-2; D remains ambiguous. The CDR3 is 14 residues long. The germline V gene encodes CDR1 SGHNT and CDR2 YYREEE (reference sequence). With 4 bases removed from V and 2 bases from J, the gap between germline ends came to 12 bases. CDR3 sequence reads: CASSDIGSNYGYTF. In DNA form, the CDR3 reads TGTGCCAGCAGCGATATCGGGAGCAACTATGGCTACACCTTC.

The chain employs TRBV11-2 and TRBJ2-1, with 13 bases aligning to TRBD2. The CDR3 length is 19 residues. Germline CDR1 reads SGHAT; CDR2 reads FQNNGV. V lost 1 base to trimming and J lost 1 base; unmatched junction nucleotides: 7. CDR3 region: CASSLGRGTSGASYNEQFF. CDR3 in DNA: TGTGCCAGCAGCTTAGGAAGAGGGACTAGCGGGGCATCCTACAATGAGCAGTTCTTC.

The chain employs TRBV6-4 and TRBJ2-3; 8 bases line up with TRBD2. The V segment lost 2 bases and the J segment 4 bases; nucleotides outside the gene matches: 5. Germline-derived CDR1 and CDR2 are MRHNA and SNTAGT. The CDR3 covers 15 residues. CDR3 DNA: TGTGCCAGCAGTGACACCGGACTAGCCGCAGATACGCAGTATTTT. As protein: CASSDTGLAADTQYF.

This sequence joins TRBV7-9 and TRBJ2-7; 8 nucleotides line up with TRBD1. This CDR3 region has 13 residues. The germline CDR1 and CDR2 sequences are SEHNR and FQNEAQ (reference sequence). V dropped 1 base and J dropped 5; count of bases not matched to a gene: 1. The CDR3 is CASSLVQGDEQYF. The CDR3 DNA reads TGTGCCAGCAGCTTAGTACAGGGGGACGAGCAGTACTTC.

This chain connects TRBV28 to TRBJ1-1; 11 bases are a match to TRBD1. Losses at the gene ends were 2 bases for V and 3 bases for J; bases not matched to a gene: 5. Germline-derived CDR1 and CDR2 are MDHEN and SYDVKM. This CDR3 contains 16 residues. The DNA of the CDR3 is TGTGCCAGCAGTTTAGGACAGGGGGCGCGTCACACTGAAGCTTTCTTT. Translating it yields CASSLGQGARHTEAFF.

This chain links TRBV15 with TRBJ2-7; D is unclear. V shed 3 bases and J shed 3 bases, with 9 bases lying between them. The CDR3 is 13 residues long. CDR1 LNHNV and CDR2 YYDKDF come from the germline V gene (reference sequence). The CDR3 DNA follows: TGTGCCACCAGCAGCCTTCTAGGCTACGAGCAGTACTTC. Its translation is CATSSLLGYEQYF.